This TCR beta chain was captured by sequencing in a study of identical twins. V lost 11 bases to trimming and J lost 7 bases; unmatched junction nucleotides: 10. Germline CDR1 SGHTA, CDR2 FQGTGA. The CDR3 spans 13 residues. TCRdb recomputed calls from the 5' RACE reads with MiXCR, one row per CDR3 protein. The table includes about 660,000 distinct CDR3 sequences, less than 10% detected once. These data also formed part of another study, on yellow fever vaccine responses in identical twins.

This receptor was taken from a woman aged 18-30 years in good health. V and J are TRBV7-3 and TRBJ2-1; TRBD2 aligns across 8 bases. The sequencing input was PBMCs. The CDR3 loop reads CASRGGGSNEQFF. CDR3 coding DNA: TGTGCCTCGCGAGGCGGGGGGAGTAATGAGCAGTTCTTC.